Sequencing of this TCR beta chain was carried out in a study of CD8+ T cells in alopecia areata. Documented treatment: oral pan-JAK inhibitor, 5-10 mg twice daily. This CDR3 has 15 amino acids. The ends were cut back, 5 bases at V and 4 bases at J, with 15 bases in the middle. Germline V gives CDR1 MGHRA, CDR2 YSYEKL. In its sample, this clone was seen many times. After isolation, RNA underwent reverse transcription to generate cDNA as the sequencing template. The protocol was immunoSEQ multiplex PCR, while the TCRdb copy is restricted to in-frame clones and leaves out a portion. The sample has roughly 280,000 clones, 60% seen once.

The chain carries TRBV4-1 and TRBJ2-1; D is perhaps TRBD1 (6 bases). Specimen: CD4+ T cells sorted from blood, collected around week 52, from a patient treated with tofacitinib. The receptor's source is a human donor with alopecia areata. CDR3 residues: CASSLTGRGYNEQFF. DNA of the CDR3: TGCGCCAGCAGCTTGACAGGCCGAGGGTACAATGAGCAGTTCTTC.